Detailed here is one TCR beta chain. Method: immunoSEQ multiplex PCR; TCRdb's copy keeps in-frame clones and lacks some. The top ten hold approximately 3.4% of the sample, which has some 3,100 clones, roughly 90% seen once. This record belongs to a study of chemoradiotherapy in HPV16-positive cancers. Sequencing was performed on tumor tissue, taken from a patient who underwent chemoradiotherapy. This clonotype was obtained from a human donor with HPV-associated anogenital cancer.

The CDR3, as DNA: TGTGCCAGCAGTTGGACAGGGGTCTACGAGCAGTACTTC. It yields the protein CASSWTGVYEQYF. The chain joins TRBV11-2 to TRBJ2-7; 9 nucleotides align to TRBD1. The length of the CDR3 is 13 residues. J was trimmed by 3 bases and V by 6 bases; bases with no gene match: 3. Germline V gene sequence: CDR1 SGHAT, CDR2 FQNNGV.